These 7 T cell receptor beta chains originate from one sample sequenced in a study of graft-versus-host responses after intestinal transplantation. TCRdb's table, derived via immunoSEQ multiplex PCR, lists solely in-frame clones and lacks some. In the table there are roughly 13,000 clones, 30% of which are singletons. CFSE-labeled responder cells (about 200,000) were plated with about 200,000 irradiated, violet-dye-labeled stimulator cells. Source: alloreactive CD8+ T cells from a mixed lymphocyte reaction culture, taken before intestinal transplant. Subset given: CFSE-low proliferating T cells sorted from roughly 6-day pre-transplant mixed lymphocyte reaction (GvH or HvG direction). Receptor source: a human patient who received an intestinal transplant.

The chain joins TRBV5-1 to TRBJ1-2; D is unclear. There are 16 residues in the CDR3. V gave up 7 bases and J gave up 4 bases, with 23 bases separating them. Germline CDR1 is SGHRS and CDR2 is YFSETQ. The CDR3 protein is CASCRGAVRKTYGYTF. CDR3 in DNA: TGCGCCAGCTGCCGGGGAGCGGTTCGAAAGACCTATGGCTACACCTTC.

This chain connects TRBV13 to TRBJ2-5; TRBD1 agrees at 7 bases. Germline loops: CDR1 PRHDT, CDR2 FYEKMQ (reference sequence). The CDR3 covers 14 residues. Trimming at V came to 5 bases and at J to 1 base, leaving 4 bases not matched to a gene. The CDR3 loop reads CASSTRQGQETQYF. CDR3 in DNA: TGTGCCAGCAGCACAAGACAGGGCCAAGAGACCCAGTACTTC. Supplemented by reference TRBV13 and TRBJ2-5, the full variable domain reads AAGVIQSPRHLIKEKRETATLKCYPIPRHDTVYWYQQGPGQDPQFLISFYEKMQSDKGSIPDRFSAQQFSDYHSELNMSSLELGDSALYFCASSTRQGQETQYFGPGTRLLVL.

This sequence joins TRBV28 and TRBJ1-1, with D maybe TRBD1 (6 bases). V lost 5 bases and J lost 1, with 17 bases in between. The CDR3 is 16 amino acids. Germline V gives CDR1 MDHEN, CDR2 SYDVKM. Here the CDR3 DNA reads TGTGCCAGCAGTACCTTACCCAAGACAGGGAACACTGAAGCTTTCTTT. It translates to CASSTLPKTGNTEAFF.

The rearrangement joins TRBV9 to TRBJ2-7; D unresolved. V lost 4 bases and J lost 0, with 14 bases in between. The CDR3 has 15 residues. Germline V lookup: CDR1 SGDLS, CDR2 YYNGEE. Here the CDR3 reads CASSSSRVSSYEQYF. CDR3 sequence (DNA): TGTGCCAGCAGCTCGTCCCGGGTAAGCTCCTACGAGCAGTACTTC.

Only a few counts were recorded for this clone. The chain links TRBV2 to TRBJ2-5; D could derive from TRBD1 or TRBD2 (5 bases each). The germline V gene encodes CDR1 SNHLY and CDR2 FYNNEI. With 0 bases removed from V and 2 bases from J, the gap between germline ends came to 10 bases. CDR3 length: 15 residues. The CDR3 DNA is TGTGCCAGCAGTGAAGCGGGGACGGTTCAAGAGACCCAGTACTTC. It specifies CASSEAGTVQETQYF.

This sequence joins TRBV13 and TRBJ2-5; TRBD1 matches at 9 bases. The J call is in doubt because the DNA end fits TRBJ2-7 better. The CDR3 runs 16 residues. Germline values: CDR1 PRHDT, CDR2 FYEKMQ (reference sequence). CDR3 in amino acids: CASSPPSGTGWNEQYF. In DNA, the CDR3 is TGTGCCAGCAGCCCGCCCTCCGGGACAGGGTGGAACGAGCAGTACTTC.

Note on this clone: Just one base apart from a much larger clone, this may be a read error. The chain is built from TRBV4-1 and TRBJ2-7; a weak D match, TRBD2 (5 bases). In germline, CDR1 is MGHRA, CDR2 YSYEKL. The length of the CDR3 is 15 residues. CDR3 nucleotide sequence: TGCGCCAGCAGCCAAGGAAGCGGTTTAGGGTACGAGCAGCACTTC. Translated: CASSQGSGLGYEQHF.